The entry below gives a single T cell receptor beta chain sequence along with its context. Its antigen is still unknown. Trimming pared 6 bases from V and 7 bases from J, leaving 7 bases between. Germline assignment: CDR1 KGHSH and CDR2 LQKENI. The CDR3 loop spans 12 amino acids. The study ran its PCR with 60 Vbeta and 13 Jbeta primers. The repertoire was sequenced with immunoSEQ multiplex PCR; TCRdb's copy has only in-frame clones and lacks some. Of 75,000 to 90,000 clones in the sample, 70% to 80% were seen once. The sample originates from a study of cytomegalovirus exposure and HLA in healthy donors. Study-wide results and limits: Some TCR beta chains (roughly 150 of them) were listed as cytomegalovirus-associated. In a later analysis, at a false discovery rate of 0.05, roughly 17,000 TCR beta sequences were associated with HLA alleles. In an earlier analysis, productive rearrangement rates for most beta V segments clustered near 87% or 30%.

This clonotype originated in a human donor in good health. The sample comprised PBMCs. This chain uses TRBV18 with TRBJ1-6; the D is unclear. CDR3 amino acids: CASSLENSPLHF. CDR3 nucleotides: TGTGCCAGCTCCCTAGAAAATTCACCCCTCCACTTT.